These 24 T cell receptor beta chains originate from one sample sequenced in a study of T cell repertoires in cytomegalovirus infection. MiXCR was run by TCRdb on the reads, yielding one entry per CDR3 protein. The sample lists some 220,000 distinct CDR3 sequences, around 6.2% occurring once. The sequenced sample was PBMCs. These receptors all stem from a human donor in good health (CMV status not recorded). Some clones in this sample may be carry-over from other donors' samples.

This clonotype appeared many times. The chain recombines TRBV28 with TRBJ1-6; no definite D call. This CDR3 spans 15 amino acids. Germline CDR1 and CDR2: MDHEN and SYDVKM. Trimming took 4 bases from V and 14 from J, leaving 21 bases between them. The CDR3 nucleotides are TGTGCCAGCAGTTGGACGGGCCGACCGGACGGAACCCTCCACTTT. Its translation: CASSWTGRPDGTLHF.

This clonotype was seen at least ten times. The chain uses TRBV29-1 and TRBJ1-1, with D possibly TRBD1 on 5 matching bases. Trimming pared 6 bases from V and 5 bases from J, leaving 19 bases between. Germline lookup yields CDR1 SQVTM and CDR2 ANQGSEA. This CDR3 spans 14 amino acids. CDR3 in DNA: TGCAGCGTGAACCCGAGCAGGGCGAGAACTGAAGCTTTCTTT. This translates into CSVNPSRARTEAFF.

The chain combines TRBV4-1 with TRBJ1-1, with D unresolved. CDR1 MGHRA and CDR2 YSYEKL come from the germline V gene. The CDR3 is 14 amino acids. Trimming took 0 bases from V and 6 from J, leaving 11 bases between them. For the CDR3, the DNA is TGCGCCAGCAGCCAAGACGACCGGTGGGCTGAAGCTTTCTTT. Its translation is CASSQDDRWAEAFF.

This clonotype has a count of ten or more. The chain links TRBV19 to TRBJ1-1; D not certain. Germline loops: CDR1 LNHDA, CDR2 SQIVND (reference sequence). This CDR3 has 14 amino acids. V was clipped by 7 bases and J by 1 base, with 13 bases between them. The CDR3 region is CASIDPGANTEAFF. CDR3 in DNA: TGTGCCAGTATCGACCCCGGAGCGAACACTGAAGCTTTCTTT.

This clonotype showed up just a few times. This chain uses TRBV5-1 with TRBJ1-2; no clear D gene. Germline V gives CDR1 SGHRS, CDR2 YFSETQ. Trimming stripped 4 bases from V and 7 bases from J, with 14 bases between. CDR3 length equals 13 residues. The CDR3 bases are TGCGCCAGCAGCCATGGGATCGGGTCTGGCTACACCTTC. Translation: CASSHGIGSGYTF.

This clonotype showed up many times. V usage is TRBV7-2 and J usage is TRBJ2-2; TRBD2 might be the D (6 bases). Trimming removed 3 bases from V and 10 bases from J, with 15 bases in between. The CDR3 is 14 amino acids. The germline CDR1 and CDR2 sequences are SGHTA and FQGNSA. The CDR3 sequence is CASSLEGTRAELFF. For the CDR3, the DNA is TGTGCCAGCAGCTTGGAGGGGACCAGAGCGGAGCTGTTTTTT.

The J gene is TRBJ2-3, the V gene TRBV4-1; 9 bases match TRBD2. The CDR3 spans 18 residues. J gave up 0 bases and V 3 bases, and 10 bases lay outside the gene matches. Germline V CDR1 and CDR2: MGHRA, YSYEKL. In nucleotides, the CDR3 is TGCGCCAGCAGCCAGGTTAGCGGGGGCCCAGGAAGCACAGATACGCAGTATTTT. Protein product: CASSQVSGGPGSTDTQYF.

In its sample, this clonotype was seen many times. This sequence joins TRBV7-9 and TRBJ1-2, with 8 bases aligning to TRBD1. In germline, CDR1 is SEHNR, CDR2 FQNEAQ (reference sequence). Germline trimming cut 1 base from V and 7 bases from J; bases unmatched to any gene: 8. This CDR3 has 15 residues. DNA for the CDR3: TGTGCCAGCAGCTTAGATTGGACAGGGACTCTTGGCTACACCTTC. It is translated as CASSLDWTGTLGYTF.

This clonotype has ten or more counts. The chain joins TRBV6-5 to TRBJ1-2; D uncertain. The ends were cut back, 6 bases at V and 7 bases at J, with 9 bases in the middle. Germline-derived CDR1 and CDR2 are MNHEY and SVGAGI. The CDR3 consists of 11 residues. CDR3 protein: CASSSGSGYTF. The CDR3 nucleotides are TGTGCCAGCAGCTCGGGTTCTGGCTACACCTTC.

In DNA, the CDR3 is TGTGCCACCAGCAGAAGATCGGGACAGGGCTATGGCTACACCTTC. Protein sequence: CATSRRSGQGYGYTF. This chain joins TRBV15 and TRBJ1-2; 9 nucleotides match TRBD1. CDR1 LNHNV and CDR2 YYDKDF come from the germline V gene (reference sequence). After removal of 2 bases from V and 4 bases from J, the junction contained 5 bases not matched to a gene. CDR3 size: 15 residues.

This clonotype has ten or more counts. The chain links TRBV18 to TRBJ2-1, with TRBD2 matching over 12 bases. Germline V CDR1 and CDR2: KGHSH, LQKENI. The junction had 3 bases not matched to a gene; V was cut back by 6 bases and J by 3 bases. The length of the CDR3 is 15 residues. CDR3 nucleotides: TGTGCCAGCTCGCTAGCGGGGGGGATCTACAATGAGCAGTTCTTC. Translation: CASSLAGGIYNEQFF.

This clonotype was seen a few times. The CDR3 sequence: CASSGRDSGTDTQYF. The CDR3 nucleotides read TGCGCCAGCAGCGGCCGGGACAGTGGCACAGATACGCAGTATTTT. The rearrangement uses TRBV5-1 and TRBJ2-3, with TRBD1 identical over 7 bases. Germline lookup yields CDR1 SGHRS and CDR2 YFSETQ. The CDR3 loop spans 15 amino acids. V lost 4 bases to trimming and J lost 1 base; unmatched junction nucleotides: 6.

This clonotype has more than one count but fewer than ten. DNA for the CDR3: TGTGCCAGCGCCCTCGGGAACACTGAAGCTTTCTTT. Translation: CASALGNTEAFF. The chain employs TRBV28 and TRBJ1-1; D ambiguous. The CDR3 runs to 12 residues. Germline-derived CDR1 and CDR2 are MDHEN and SYDVKM. V was cut by 8 bases and J by 1 base, with 8 bases left in between.

The rearrangement uses TRBV12-3 or TRBV12-4 and TRBJ1-4; 9 positions match TRBD1. This CDR3 spans 15 amino acids. V gave up 7 bases and J gave up 8 bases; unmatched junction bases: 11. The CDR3 DNA sequence: TGTGCCAGCACCCTTGAGACAGGGGGTAAAGAAAAACTGTTTTTT. As protein: CASTLETGGKEKLFF.

This clonotype was found many times. The J gene is TRBJ2-3, the V gene TRBV20-1; D gene ambiguous. The V gene lost 5 bases and the J gene lost 2 bases, with 8 bases spanning the gap. CDR3 length equals 12 residues. Germline V CDR1 and CDR2: DFQATT, SNEGSKA (reference sequence). The CDR3 DNA reads as TGCAGTGCTGGAGTACCCACAGATACGCAGTATTTT. Its protein product is CSAGVPTDTQYF.

This clonotype was observed many times. V and J are TRBV12-3 or TRBV12-4 and TRBJ2-7, with D tentatively TRBD2 (6 bases). This CDR3 is 14 amino acids long. With 2 bases removed from V and 3 bases from J, the gap between germline ends came to 11 bases. CDR3 amino acids: CASSLPPRGYEQYF. CDR3 coding DNA: TGTGCCAGCAGTTTACCCCCGCGGGGCTACGAGCAGTACTTC.

This clonotype was seen repeatedly, ten times or more. The V call is TRBV7-9, the J call TRBJ1-3, with D unclear. Trimming removed 1 base at V and 5 bases at J, with 6 bases between. The CDR3 consists of 13 residues. Germline V gives CDR1 SEHNR, CDR2 FQNEAQ (reference sequence). CDR3 amino acids: CASSLEDRNTIYF. CDR3 bases: TGTGCCAGCAGCTTAGAAGACAGAAACACCATATATTTT.

This clonotype has at least ten counts. This chain connects TRBV5-1 to TRBJ2-7; 9 nucleotides agree with TRBD1. V lost 4 bases to trimming and J lost 6 bases; unmatched junction nucleotides: 8. Germline assignment: CDR1 SGHRS and CDR2 YFSETQ. The CDR3 is 14 residues long. CDR3 coding DNA: TGCGCCAGCAGCGTCGGACAGGGGACGGGCGAGCAGTACTTC. It specifies CASSVGQGTGEQYF.

This clonotype was counted many times. The rearrangement uses TRBV7-2 and TRBJ2-1, with TRBD2 matching 7 bases. The V gene's germline CDR1 is SGHTA and CDR2 FQGNSA. The CDR3 is 16 residues long. Trimming at V came to 5 bases and at J to 3 bases, leaving 10 bases not matched to a gene. CDR3 in DNA: TGTGCCAGCAGCCCCCGGCATGGGGGGGGCTACAATGAGCAGTTCTTC. Protein product: CASSPRHGGGYNEQFF.

This clonotype has a count of ten or more. This chain links TRBV7-9 with TRBJ2-6; D is possibly TRBD1 or TRBD2 (6 bases each). V gave up 0 bases and J gave up 2 bases, with 8 bases separating them. CDR1 is SEHNR and CDR2 is FQNEAQ in the germline V gene (reference sequence). The CDR3 has 16 amino acids. Here the CDR3 reads CASSLARGPGANVLTF. CDR3 bases: TGTGCCAGCAGCTTAGCACGGGGGCCTGGGGCCAACGTCCTGACTTTC.

This clonotype was counted at least ten times. The rearrangement links TRBV7-2 to TRBJ1-2; D is undetermined. Germline V CDR1 and CDR2: SGHTA, FQGNSA. Trimming removed 0 bases from V and 2 bases from J, with 16 bases in between. CDR3 size: 17 residues. The CDR3 DNA follows: TGTGCCAGCAGCTTAGCTATCGGAACGGCTCCGAACTATGGCTACACCTTC. Translation: CASSLAIGTAPNYGYTF.

This clonotype was counted ten times or more. This chain uses TRBV6-2 or TRBV6-3 with TRBJ2-2; 8 positions match TRBD2. Germline CDR1 and CDR2: MNHEY and SVGEGT. After removal of 6 bases from V and 3 bases from J, the junction contained 9 bases not matched to a gene. The CDR3 spans 16 residues. CDR3 nucleotide sequence: TGTGCCAGCAGCCTCCCGGGGGGGCACGACACCGGGGAGCTGTTTTTT. Protein sequence: CASSLPGGHDTGELFF.

This clonotype was observed at least ten times. V is TRBV30 and J is TRBJ1-6; tentatively, D is TRBD1 (5 bases). Trimming shortened V by 2 bases and J by 8 bases, and 13 bases separated the two germline ends. Germline loops: CDR1 GTSNPN, CDR2 SVGIG (reference sequence). The length of the CDR3 is 14 residues. CDR3: CAWSMGVMYSPLHF. The DNA for the CDR3 is TGTGCCTGGAGTATGGGGGTAATGTATTCACCCCTCCACTTT.

This clonotype was recorded at least ten times. V and J are TRBV20-1 and TRBJ2-5; TRBD1 is a possible D gene (6 bases). This CDR3 spans 12 amino acids. V lost 6 bases and J lost 5, with 13 bases in between. Germline V lookup: CDR1 DFQATT, CDR2 SNEGSKA (reference sequence). CDR3 nucleotide sequence: TGCAGTGCAACACGCGGACAGGAGACCCAGTACTTC. Amino acids: CSATRGQETQYF.